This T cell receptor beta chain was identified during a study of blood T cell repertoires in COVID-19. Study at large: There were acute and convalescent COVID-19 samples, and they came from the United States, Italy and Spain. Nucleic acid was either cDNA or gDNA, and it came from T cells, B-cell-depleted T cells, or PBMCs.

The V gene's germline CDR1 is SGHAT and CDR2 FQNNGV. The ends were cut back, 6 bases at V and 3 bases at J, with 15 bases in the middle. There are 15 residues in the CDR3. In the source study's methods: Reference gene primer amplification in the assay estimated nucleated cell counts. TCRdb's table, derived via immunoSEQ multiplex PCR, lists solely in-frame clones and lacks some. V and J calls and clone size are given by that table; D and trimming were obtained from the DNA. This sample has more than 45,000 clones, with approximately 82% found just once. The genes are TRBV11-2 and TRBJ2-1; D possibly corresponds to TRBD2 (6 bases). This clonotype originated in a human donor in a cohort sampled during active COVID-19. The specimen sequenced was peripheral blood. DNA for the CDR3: TGTGCCAGCAGAGAGCCTAGCGATTACTACAATGAGCAGTTCTTC. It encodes CASREPSDYYNEQFF.